This passage covers 19 T cell receptor beta chains from one sample sequenced in a study of human T cells and chemical hapten exposure. One entry per CDR3 protein, called by TCRdb with MiXCR from the RACE reads. This sample has roughly 60,000 distinct CDR3 sequences; around 7% occur once, and the top ten carry around 1.6%. Time point denoted: pre-sensitization, week 0. Regarding treatment: therapeutic diphenylcyclopropenone sensitization with weekly scalp DPC. The specimen was whole blood, collected in connection with sensitization to the hapten diphenylcyclopropenone (DPC). These receptors were taken from a woman under 40 with alopecia areata. Some clones in this sample may be carry-over from other donors' samples.

This sequence joins TRBV25-1 and TRBJ2-6, with D possibly called TRBD1 or TRBD2 (5 bases each). The CDR3 has 13 amino acids. Germline V CDR1 and CDR2: MGHDK, SYGVNS. The V and J ends lost 7 bases and 2 bases respectively, with 6 bases between them. CDR3: CASMGAGANVLTF. Written as DNA, the CDR3 is TGTGCCAGCATGGGGGCTGGGGCCAACGTCCTGACTTTC.

This clonotype has a handful of counts. The chain joins TRBV7-6 to TRBJ1-3, with D hard to call. Germline lookup yields CDR1 SGHVS and CDR2 FNYEAQ. Trimming took off 4 bases at V and 2 bases at J, with 12 bases between the two ends. The length of the CDR3 is 15 residues. DNA of the CDR3: TGTGCCAGCAGCTCATTGAGAGGTCCTGGAAACACCATATATTTT. This translates into CASSSLRGPGNTIYF.

This clonotype was detected ten times or more. The chain employs TRBV7-2 and TRBJ2-1; 12 bases are shared with TRBD2. CDR1 SGHTA and CDR2 FQGNSA come from the germline V gene. The length of the CDR3 is 16 residues. Trimming removed 4 bases from V and 7 bases from J; junction bases left unmatched: 8. The CDR3 loop is CASSSGSSGGVNEQFF. CDR3 sequence (DNA): TGTGCCAGCAGCTCAGGATCTAGCGGGGGGGTAAATGAGCAGTTCTTC. The full variable domain, its missing parts supplied by reference TRBV7-2 and TRBJ2-1, is GAGVSQSPSNKVTEKGKDVELRCDPISGHTALYWYRQSLGQGLEFLIYFQGNSAPDKSGLPSDRFSAERTGGSVSTLTIQRTQQEDSAVYLCASSSGSSGGVNEQFFGPGTRLTVL.

This clonotype was detected many times. The rearrangement links TRBV6-5 to TRBJ2-1; tentatively, D is TRBD2 (5 bases). CDR1 is MNHEY, CDR2 SVGAGI, per germline. The CDR3 is 16 residues long. The germline V and J ends were trimmed by 0 bases and 5 bases, with 14 bases remaining between them. The CDR3 sequence: CASSYSRSGTNNEQFF. In DNA, the CDR3 is TGTGCCAGCAGTTACTCTCGGAGCGGAACTAACAATGAGCAGTTCTTC.

This clonotype was counted many times. The CDR3 nucleotides read TGTGCCAGCAGTTCCGGGACAGGCGTCTTTTACGAGCAGTACTTC. Its translation: CASSSGTGVFYEQYF. This chain links TRBV12-3 or TRBV12-4 with TRBJ2-7, with TRBD1 matching 8 bases. CDR3 size: 15 residues. Trimming took 4 bases from V and 4 from J; bases not matched to a gene: 9.

A few counts support this clonotype. V and J are TRBV13 and TRBJ1-3, with D possibly matching TRBD1 (6 bases). Per the germline V gene, CDR1 is PRHDT and CDR2 is FYEKMQ (reference sequence). Trimming took 5 bases from V and 0 from J, leaving 17 bases between them. CDR3 length: 17 amino acids. CDR3 loop: CASSIRKGGLSGNTIYF. The CDR3 DNA reads TGTGCCAGCAGCATCCGGAAGGGGGGACTCTCTGGAAACACCATATATTTT.

This clonotype was counted ten times or more. This sequence joins TRBV6-2 or TRBV6-3 and TRBJ2-7; D unclear. The CDR3 is 13 residues long. Trimming removed 7 bases from V and 3 bases from J, with 13 bases in between. In germline, CDR1 is MNHEY, CDR2 SVGEGT. CDR3 bases: TGTGCCAGCACCCCCCCTGGTCACTACGAGCAGTACTTC. It encodes CASTPPGHYEQYF.

This clonotype was seen ten or more times. V and J are TRBV6-5 and TRBJ2-6; D call uncertain. The CDR3 extends over 14 amino acids. Germline-derived CDR1 and CDR2 are MNHEY and SVGAGI. V was pared by 4 bases and J by 3 bases, with 7 bases between. The CDR3 reads CASSSTFGANVLTF. The CDR3 DNA reads TGTGCCAGCAGTTCTACGTTTGGGGCCAACGTCCTGACTTTC.

This clonotype was found many times. This chain joins TRBV7-6 and TRBJ2-3; 9 bases are a match to TRBD1. The CDR3 loop spans 15 amino acids. Germline V gives CDR1 SGHVS, CDR2 FNYEAQ. J gave up 5 bases and V 2 bases, and 5 bases lay outside the gene matches. The CDR3 sequence is CASSLMRQGVDTQYF. CDR3 DNA sequence: TGTGCCAGCAGCTTAATGCGACAGGGGGTAGATACGCAGTATTTT.

This clonotype appeared many times. The rearrangement joins TRBV3-1 to TRBJ2-2; a weak D match, TRBD1 (6 bases). This CDR3 region has 14 residues. V was trimmed by 4 bases and J by 3 bases, leaving 9 bases between them. Germline assignment: CDR1 LGHDT and CDR2 YNNKEL (reference sequence). CDR3: CASSLPGDTGELFF. The CDR3 bases are TGTGCCAGCAGCCTTCCAGGGGACACCGGGGAGCTGTTTTTT.

Many counts were recorded for this clonotype. The rearrangement uses TRBV10-2 and TRBJ2-4, with D tentatively TRBD1 or TRBD2 (5 bases each). The V gene lost 8 bases and the J gene lost 0 bases, with 11 bases spanning the gap. This CDR3 contains 14 residues. Germline CDR1 reads WSHSY; CDR2 reads SAAADI. The DNA of the CDR3 is TGCGCCAGCGGGACCCCGCTAGCCAAAAACATTCAGTACTTC. Amino acids: CASGTPLAKNIQYF.

This clonotype showed up many times. V usage is TRBV5-1 and J usage is TRBJ1-4, with 10 bases fitting TRBD1. CDR3 length: 17 residues. Looked up from germline, CDR1 is SGHRS and CDR2 is YFSETQ. The junction had 7 bases not matched to a gene; V was cut back by 4 bases and J by 1 base. The CDR3 region is CASSVGTGDGTNEKLFF. DNA for the CDR3: TGCGCCAGCAGCGTCGGGACAGGGGATGGAACTAATGAAAAACTGTTTTTT. The full variable domain, completed using reference TRBV5-1 and TRBJ1-4, is KAGVTQTPRYLIKTRGQQVTLSCSPISGHRSVSWYQQTPGQGLQFLFEYFSETQRNKGNFPGRFSGRQFSNSRSEMNVSTLELGDSALYLCASSVGTGDGTNEKLFFGSGTQLSVL.

This clonotype has ten or more counts. V usage is TRBV20-1 and J usage is TRBJ1-1; the match to TRBD1 covers 9 bases. With 5 bases clipped from V and 11 bases from J, the junction kept 6 bases outside the gene matches. This CDR3 contains 11 residues. Germline loops: CDR1 DFQATT, CDR2 SNEGSKA (reference sequence). CDR3 loop: CSAPTGGGAFF. In nucleotides, the CDR3 is TGCAGTGCTCCCACAGGGGGCGGCGCTTTCTTT.

This clonotype was counted at least ten times. This chain links TRBV13 with TRBJ2-3; tentative D call: TRBD2 (5 bases). V gave up 0 bases and J gave up 1 base, with 11 bases separating them. Germline CDR1 reads PRHDT; CDR2 reads FYEKMQ (reference sequence). CDR3 length: 16 amino acids. CDR3 DNA sequence: TGTGCCAGCAGCTTAGGCCGGGGTTTGGGCACAGATACGCAGTATTTT. Amino acids: CASSLGRGLGTDTQYF. The whole variable domain, remainder taken from reference TRBV13 and TRBJ2-3, is AAGVIQSPRHLIKEKRETATLKCYPIPRHDTVYWYQQGPGQDPQFLISFYEKMQSDKGSIPDRFSAQQFSDYHSELNMSSLELGDSALYFCASSLGRGLGTDTQYFGPGTRLTVL.

At least ten counts were recorded for this clonotype. The rearrangement links TRBV19 to TRBJ1-2, with D possibly matching TRBD1 (5 bases). The CDR3 is 15 residues long. Germline-derived CDR1 and CDR2 are LNHDA and SQIVND (reference sequence). V shed 4 bases and J shed 0 bases, with 12 bases lying between them. CDR3 loop: CASSRLQETNYGYTF. The CDR3 DNA reads TGTGCCAGTAGTAGACTACAGGAGACTAACTATGGCTACACCTTC.

This clonotype was observed many times. The rearrangement uses TRBV10-3 and TRBJ1-1; D unclear. V was pared by 0 bases and J by 1 base, with 9 bases between. The CDR3 extends over 15 amino acids. The germline V gene has CDR1 ENHRY and CDR2 SYGVKD. CDR3 sequence (DNA): TGTGCCATCAGTGAGTCGAGCCGGGGGAACACTGAAGCTTTCTTT. Its translation: CAISESSRGNTEAFF.

Regarding this clonotype: A read error may explain this, as a much larger clone is one base away. The chain combines TRBV7-6 with TRBJ2-7, with 10 bases matching TRBD2. V was clipped by 4 bases and J by 1 base; unmatched bases: 7. The CDR3 consists of 16 residues. Germline V gene lookup returns CDR1 SGHVS and CDR2 FNYEAQ. CDR3 sequence: CASSSPTSGESYEQYF. The CDR3, as DNA: TGTGCCAGCAGCTCCCCCACTAGCGGGGAATCCTACGAGCAGTACTTC.

Ten or more counts support this clonotype. The chain couples TRBV27 to TRBJ2-5; 11 bases line up with TRBD2. After removal of 5 bases from V and 4 bases from J, the junction contained 18 bases not matched to a gene. There are 19 residues in the CDR3. CDR1 is MNHEY and CDR2 is SMNVEV in the germline V gene (reference sequence). The CDR3, as DNA: TGTGCCAGCAGTCCCCTCCCGCAAACTCGGACTAGCGGGCTAGAGACCCAGTACTTC. This encodes CASSPLPQTRTSGLETQYF.

This clonotype was seen repeatedly, ten times or more. This chain links TRBV7-2 with TRBJ2-5; 8 nucleotides match TRBD2. Germline loops: CDR1 SGHTA, CDR2 FQGNSA. The CDR3 runs 15 residues. After removal of 4 bases from V and 7 bases from J, the junction contained 11 bases not matched to a gene. For the CDR3, the DNA is TGTGCCAGCAGCTCACGGGGGGGCCCGGGACGGACCCAGTACTTC. It specifies CASSSRGGPGRTQYF.